The clone carrying this T cell receptor beta chain occurred once. This sample was included in a study of T cells of healthy individuals. Trimming at V came to 1 base and at J to 1 base, leaving 7 bases not matched to a gene. This CDR3 has 19 residues. The germline V gene has CDR1 MGHRA and CDR2 YSYEKL. In TCRdb, the 5' RACE reads were re-called with MiXCR into one record per CDR3 protein. Here the sample spans more than 85,000 distinct CDR3 sequences, under 20% being singletons. The chain uses TRBV4-1 and TRBJ2-1; 13 nucleotides agree with TRBD2. The receptor was derived from a human donor in good health. The CDR3 bases are TGCGCCAGCAGCCAAGGGGGACTAGCGGGAACGAAGTCCTACAATGAGCAGTTCTTC. This sequence encodes CASSQGGLAGTKSYNEQFF.